A selection of T cell receptor beta chains follows, all from one sample in a study of T cells after yellow fever vaccination. TCRdb independently ran MiXCR on the 5' RACE reads; one entry per CDR3 protein. Of 620,000 or so distinct CDR3 sequences in the sample, roughly 17% were seen once. The sequencing used PBMCs, collected about 5 days after the first yellow fever vaccination. The receptor set was obtained from a man younger than 35 who received the YFV17D yellow fever vaccine. Each CDR3 is given with its conserved first and last residue. D genes are given only for firm matches. Clone size appears in some rows only: once, few, many, or a class for an expanded clone.

J gene,CDR3 length,D gene,V gene,clone size,CDR3 protein,CDR3 DNA
TRBJ2-2,17,.,TRBV7-9,few,CASSLAGLGLWTGELFF,TGTGCCAGCAGCTTAGCGGGGCTTGGTCTTTGGACCGGGGAGCTGTTTTTT
TRBJ1-1,16,TRBD1,TRBV28,few,CASRSVGQVTNTEAFF,TGTGCCAGCAGATCAGTCGGACAGGTGACGAACACTGAAGCTTTCTTT
TRBJ2-5,15,TRBD2,TRBV5-1,.,CASSLSSSGQETQYF,TGCGCCAGCAGCTTGAGCTCTAGCGGACAAGAGACCCAGTACTTC
TRBJ2-3,15,.,TRBV21-1,few,CASTFSGGATDTQYF,TGTGCCAGCACCTTTAGCGGGGGGGCCACAGATACGCAGTATTTT
TRBJ1-4,14,.,TRBV20-1,.,CSARVPGGDEKLFF,TGCAGTGCTAGAGTTCCGGGTGGGGATGAAAAACTGTTTTTT
TRBJ2-5,13,.,TRBV7-2,few,CASSPLTVETQYF,TGTGCCAGCAGCCCTCTGACAGTGGAGACCCAGTACTTC
TRBJ2-2,15,.,TRBV9,.,CASSVSQRSTGELFF,TGTGCCAGCAGCGTGAGTCAGCGTAGCACCGGGGAGCTGTTTTTT
TRBJ2-3,14,.,TRBV6-4,few,CASSEERGPDTQYF,TGTGCCAGCAGTGAGGAACGGGGGCCGGATACGCAGTATTTT
TRBJ2-3,18,TRBD2,TRBV6-1,few,CASSPLMGGGGSTDTQYF,TGTGCCAGCAGCCCCCTGATGGGTGGCGGGGGGTCTACAGATACGCAGTATTTT
TRBJ1-2,14,TRBD1,TRBV27,.,CASSRQGATYGYTF,TGTGCCAGCAGCCGACAGGGGGCCACCTATGGCTACACCTTC
TRBJ1-6,15,.,TRBV6-2/TRBV6-3,.,CASSYSFLGDSPLHF,TGTGCCAGCAGTTACTCCTTCCTAGGGGATTCACCCCTCCACTTT
TRBJ2-7,14,.,TRBV4-1,few,CASSQVNDPGEQYF,TGCGCCAGCAGCCAAGTAAATGACCCGGGCGAGCAGTACTTC
TRBJ2-3,15,TRBD2,TRBV9,.,CASNPGLPLADTQYF,TGTGCCAGCAACCCGGGACTACCTCTAGCAGATACGCAGTATTTT
TRBJ1-4,15,.,TRBV9,.,CASSVLSGSNEKLFF,TGTGCCAGCAGCGTCCTAAGTGGCTCTAATGAAAAACTGTTTTTT
TRBJ2-2,16,TRBD2,TRBV5-1,.,CASNPEQRGHTGELFF,TGCGCCAGCAATCCGGAGCAGCGGGGGCACACCGGGGAGCTGTTTTTT
TRBJ1-4,14,.,TRBV18,.,CASSPQGFDEKLFF,TGTGCCAGCTCACCCCAGGGCTTCGATGAAAAACTGTTTTTT
TRBJ2-1,18,TRBD2,TRBV5-6,many,CASSQGLAGGPSYNEQFF,TGTGCCAGCAGTCAGGGACTAGCGGGGGGGCCCTCCTACAATGAGCAGTTCTTC
TRBJ1-1,14,.,TRBV6-5,many,CASSSPGVKTEAFF,TGTGCCAGCAGTTCCCCGGGGGTGAAGACTGAAGCTTTCTTT
TRBJ2-3,15,.,TRBV5-1,.,CASTTQKGAPDTQYF,TGCGCCAGCACTACGCAAAAAGGGGCCCCAGATACGCAGTATTTT
TRBJ2-2,15,TRBD1,TRBV6-2/TRBV6-3,few,CASTSRTGVTGELFF,TGTGCCAGCACTTCCAGGACAGGGGTCACCGGGGAGCTGTTTTTT
TRBJ1-1,16,.,TRBV4-2,few,CASSPPPGGRDTEAFF,TGTGCCAGCAGCCCTCCCCCCGGGGGTCGGGATACTGAAGCTTTCTTT
TRBJ2-1,15,TRBD2,TRBV5-5,few,CASSLLAVAYNEQFF,TGTGCCAGCAGCTTGCTAGCGGTTGCCTACAATGAGCAGTTCTTC
TRBJ2-2,16,.,TRBV4-1,.,CASSQGAGSNTGELFF,TGCGCCAGCAGCCAAGGAGCGGGTTCGAACACCGGGGAGCTGTTTTTT
TRBJ2-3,16,TRBD2,TRBV20-1,.,CCAPRGSGGSTDTQYF,TGCTGTGCCCCTAGGGGGTCGGGGGGGAGCACAGATACGCAGTATTTT
TRBJ1-2,13,.,TRBV12-3/TRBV12-4,many,CASSPSGGYGYTF,TGTGCCAGCAGTCCCTCAGGTGGCTATGGCTACACCTTC
TRBJ2-3,14,.,TRBV19,.,CASSINRGVDTQYF,TGTGCCAGTAGTATCAATAGAGGGGTAGATACGCAGTATTTT
TRBJ1-2,15,.,TRBV11-2,.,CASSLEFTGLYGYTF,TGTGCCAGCAGCTTAGAATTCACAGGGCTCTATGGCTACACCTTC
TRBJ1-2,13,.,TRBV5-1,many,CASSLFLNTGYTF,TGCGCCAGCAGCTTGTTTTTAAACACTGGCTACACCTTC
TRBJ1-2,15,.,TRBV12-3/TRBV12-4,.,CASSPRTEGFGGYTF,TGTGCCAGCAGCCCCCGGACGGAGGGTTTCGGCGGCTACACCTTC
TRBJ2-5,16,TRBD2,TRBV7-2,few,CASSPGIAGGLETQYF,TGTGCCAGCAGCCCTGGGATAGCGGGGGGGCTGGAGACCCAGTACTTC
TRBJ1-2,14,TRBD1,TRBV5-1,few,CASSLASGGYGYTF,TGCGCCAGCAGCTTGGCATCAGGGGGATATGGCTACACCTTC
TRBJ2-1,13,.,TRBV9,.,CASSATLIGEQFF,TGTGCCAGCAGCGCAACCTTAATAGGTGAGCAGTTCTTC
TRBJ2-7,13,TRBD1,TRBV12-3/TRBV12-4,.,CASTRTGPYEQYF,TGTGCCAGCACTAGGACAGGGCCCTACGAGCAGTACTTC
TRBJ2-5,16,.,TRBV5-1,.,CASSLHGRGREETQYF,TGCGCCAGCAGCCTTCATGGGAGGGGGCGCGAAGAGACCCAGTACTTC
TRBJ1-5,14,.,TRBV7-2,.,CASSLGTVHQPQHF,TGTGCCAGCAGCTTAGGTACCGTCCATCAGCCCCAGCATTTT
TRBJ2-5,18,TRBD1,TRBV3-1,many,CASSQSRFRGHTQETQYF,TGTGCCAGCAGCCAGTCGCGATTCAGGGGGCATACCCAAGAGACCCAGTACTTC
TRBJ1-1,15,.,TRBV18,.,CASSPDWTYGGEAFF,TGTGCCAGCTCACCAGATTGGACTTACGGTGGTGAAGCTTTCTTT
TRBJ2-3,12,.,TRBV5-1,many,CASSFGTDTQYF,TGTGCCAGCAGCTTCGGCACAGATACGCAGTATTTT
TRBJ2-1,13,.,TRBV18,many,CASSPTTDNEQFF,TGTGCCAGCTCACCCACGACAGACAATGAGCAGTTCTTC
TRBJ2-7,16,.,TRBV18,few,CASSLPRGRSSYEQHF,TGTGCCAGCTCCCTACCACGAGGACGGAGCTCCTACGAGCAGCACTTC
TRBJ2-1,14,.,TRBV20-1,few,CSAQKGGLVNEQFF,TGCAGTGCCCAAAAGGGGGGGCTTGTCAATGAGCAGTTCTTC
TRBJ2-3,16,.,TRBV5-6,many,CASSLWFTKLTDTQYF,TGTGCCAGCAGCTTATGGTTCACTAAACTCACAGATACGCAGTATTTT
TRBJ2-3,16,TRBD2,TRBV5-1,.,CASSPPASGGGDTQYF,TGCGCCAGCAGCCCTCCTGCTAGCGGGGGTGGAGATACGCAGTATTTT
TRBJ2-5,13,.,TRBV6-2/TRBV6-3,.,CASSYLDFGTQYF,TGTGCCAGCAGTTACCTCGACTTCGGGACCCAGTACTTC
TRBJ1-5,14,.,TRBV10-3,few,CAISESLGDRPQHF,TGTGCCATCAGTGAGTCCTTGGGGGACCGGCCCCAGCATTTT
TRBJ1-5,14,TRBD1,TRBV6-1,few,CASRTGVGNQPQHF,TGTGCCAGCAGAACAGGGGTGGGCAATCAGCCCCAGCATTTT
TRBJ1-3,17,.,TRBV12-3/TRBV12-4,few,CASSSYFSTGSGNTIYF,TGTGCCAGCAGTTCGTACTTTTCAACAGGCTCTGGAAACACCATATATTTT
TRBJ1-2,20,.,TRBV11-1,.,CASSSDPGRPDPNIYYGYTF,TGTGCCAGCAGCTCCGACCCGGGACGCCCGGACCCCAATATTTACTATGGCTACACCTTC
TRBJ2-3,14,.,TRBV19,.,CASSKGQDTDTQYF,TGTGCCAGTAGTAAGGGCCAGGACACAGATACGCAGTATTTT
TRBJ2-7,16,TRBD2,TRBV11-2,.,CASSPLGPAGRNEQYF,TGTGCCAGCAGCCCCCTGGGGCCGGCCGGGAGGAACGAGCAGTACTTC
TRBJ1-3,16,TRBD1,TRBV7-9,.,CASSSQGATIGNTIYF,TGTGCCAGCAGCTCGCAGGGGGCAACAATCGGAAACACCATATATTTT
TRBJ1-4,14,TRBD1,TRBV5-1,.,CASSFRQGKEKLFF,TGCGCCAGCAGCTTCCGACAGGGGAAGGAAAAACTGTTTTTT